The entry below gives a single T cell receptor (beta chain) sequence along with its context. Its antigen is not known. This sample was included in a study of cytomegalovirus exposure and HLA in healthy donors. Study-wide background: There were 88 million or so unique TCRs (from HLA-typed donors) in an early data release.

The CDR3 contains 15 residues. V dropped 2 bases and J dropped 4; count of bases not matched to a gene: 4. Germline lookup yields CDR1 SNHLY and CDR2 FYNNEI. The PCR ran on 60 Vbeta and 13 Jbeta primers. The repertoire was sequenced with immunoSEQ multiplex PCR; TCRdb's copy has only in-frame clones and lacks some. Seen here are roughly 200,000 clones, around 80% observed once, and the top ten hold 4% to 4.5%. Study conclusions and caveats: Analysis was performed later, and it showed HLA-associated TCR beta chains to be more clonally expanded than equally common others.

Material for sequencing was PBMCs. The source is a woman younger than 45 in good health and CMV-seropositive. The chain is built from TRBV2 and TRBJ1-5; TRBD1 aligns across 8 bases. CDR3 DNA: TGTGCCAGCAGTGAATTGGGGACAGGTAATCAGCCCCAGCATTTT. This codes for CASSELGTGNQPQHF.